Each of the 28 T cell receptor beta chains below was sequenced from the same sample in a study of T cell repertoires in cytomegalovirus infection. TCRdb analysed the reads with MiXCR anew, one entry per CDR3 protein. The sample contains hundreds of thousands of distinct CDR3 sequences, approximately 11% of which appear only once. The specimen was PBMCs. The receptors were sampled from a human donor in good health (CMV status not recorded). Some clones in this sample may be carry-over from other donors' samples.

This clonotype was detected many times. The chain couples TRBV2 to TRBJ1-2; the D is unclear. V was pared by 0 bases and J by 3 bases, with 11 bases between. The CDR3 is made up of 15 amino acids. Germline CDR1 reads SNHLY; CDR2 reads FYNNEI. The CDR3 loop reads CASSEAGGQYYGYTF. CDR3 in DNA: TGTGCCAGCAGTGAAGCCGGTGGGCAGTACTATGGCTACACCTTC.

In this sample, this clonotype turned up many times. The chain uses TRBV6-1 and TRBJ1-1; possibly TRBD1 for D (5 bases). The germline V and J ends were trimmed by 6 bases and 0 bases, with 8 bases remaining between them. The CDR3 spans 13 residues. The germline V gene encodes CDR1 MNHNS and CDR2 SASEGT. This CDR3 reads CASRRQLNTEAFF. The CDR3 region has the DNA TGTGCCAGCAGGCGACAGTTGAACACTGAAGCTTTCTTT.

V usage is TRBV18 and J usage is TRBJ2-5; 7 positions match TRBD1. The CDR3 spans 16 residues. The trim removed 6 bases at V and 1 base at J, leaving 11 bases unmatched. Germline V gives CDR1 KGHSH, CDR2 LQKENI. The CDR3 reads CASSLPGQTLQETQYF. In nucleotides, the CDR3 is TGTGCCAGCTCTCTCCCGGGACAGACCCTCCAAGAGACCCAGTACTTC.

Notes on this clonotype: Just one base apart from a much larger clone, this may be a read error. This chain joins TRBV28 and TRBJ2-1; no clear D gene. CDR3 length: 17 amino acids. V dropped 2 bases and J dropped 2 bases, with 16 bases sitting between them. The germline gives CDR1 MDHEN, CDR2 SYDVKM. The CDR3 reads CASSLLTHEGPYNEQFF. CDR3 DNA: TGTGCCAGCAGTTTACTGACCCACGAAGGGCCCTACAATGAGCAGTTCTTC.

This clonotype has ten or more counts. The chain joins TRBV28 to TRBJ2-2, with D possibly matching TRBD2 (5 bases). The germline V gene encodes CDR1 MDHEN and CDR2 SYDVKM. V shed 3 bases and J shed 2 bases, with 19 bases lying between them. CDR3 size: 18 residues. The CDR3 DNA is TGTGCCAGCAGTTTTGTAGGCTGGGCGGGTATCAACACCGGGGAGCTGTTTTTT. Residues: CASSFVGWAGINTGELFF.

This clonotype was observed a handful of times. This chain links TRBV20-1 with TRBJ2-3, with D uncertain. Germline CDR1 and CDR2: DFQATT and SNEGSKA (reference sequence). Between the trimmed V and J ends, which lost 3 bases and 2 bases, there was a span of 12 bases. CDR3 size: 14 residues. The CDR3 region has the DNA TGCAGTGCTAGTTTTGGGCAGACCACAGATACGCAGTATTTT. Protein sequence: CSASFGQTTDTQYF.

Many counts were recorded for this clonotype. The chain employs TRBV5-4 and TRBJ2-2; no reliable D call. V lost 1 base to trimming and J lost 0 bases, with 10 bases between them. CDR1 is SGHNT, CDR2 YYREEE, per germline (reference sequence). CDR3 size: 16 residues. In nucleotides, the CDR3 is TGTGCCAGCAGCTTGAAAGACGGCGCGAACACCGGGGAGCTGTTTTTT. This sequence encodes CASSLKDGANTGELFF.

This clonotype was counted only a few times. The V gene is TRBV28, the J gene TRBJ2-7, with a weak D call TRBD2 (5 bases). V was pared by 8 bases and J by 3 bases, with 11 bases between. CDR1 and CDR2 (germline): MDHEN, SYDVKM. The CDR3 extends over 12 amino acids. This chain's CDR3 is CASGTGFYEQYF. Written as DNA, the CDR3 is TGTGCCAGCGGTACGGGATTCTACGAGCAGTACTTC. Full variable domain (rest looked up from reference TRBV28 and TRBJ2-7): DVKVTQSSRYLVKRTGEKVFLECVQDMDHENMFWYRQDPGLGLRLIYFSYDVKMKEKGDIPEGYSVSREKKERFSLILESASTNQTSMYLCASGTGFYEQYFGPGTRLTVT.

This CDR3 reads CAIISRDSPFPEAFF. CDR3 in DNA: TGTGCCATCATCTCCCGGGACAGCCCTTTCCCTGAAGCTTTCTTT. This chain joins TRBV7-9 and TRBJ1-1; 7 bases are a match to TRBD1. The V segment lost 10 bases and the J segment 6 bases; nucleotides outside the gene matches: 17. The germline V gene has CDR1 SEHNR and CDR2 FQNEAQ (reference sequence). The CDR3 has 15 amino acids.

The sample holds many counts of this clonotype. The chain uses TRBV12-3 or TRBV12-4 and TRBJ2-2; 14 bases are shared with TRBD2. The J segment lost 6 bases and the V segment lost 7 bases, leaving 4 bases of the junction unmatched. The CDR3 is 15 residues long. The DNA for the CDR3 is TGTGCCAGCACATGGACTAGCGGGGGGCCCGGGGAGCTGTTTTTT. Its translation is CASTWTSGGPGELFF.

This clonotype was seen many times. The V gene is TRBV7-9, the J gene TRBJ1-3, with D unresolved. V lost 4 bases and J 0 bases, leaving 13 bases between the germline ends. The CDR3 runs to 16 residues. Per the germline V gene, CDR1 is SEHNR and CDR2 is FQNEAQ (reference sequence). The CDR3 region has the DNA TGTGCCAGCAGCTCCCTAGGCCCCCGCTCTGGAAACACCATATATTTT. This codes for CASSSLGPRSGNTIYF.

This clonotype turned up a few times. The chain combines TRBV20-1 with TRBJ1-1; D perhaps matches TRBD1 (5 bases). The length of the CDR3 is 13 residues. CDR1 is DFQATT, CDR2 SNEGSKA, per germline (reference sequence). Trimming pared 0 bases from V and 4 bases from J, leaving 9 bases between. The CDR3 DNA sequence: TGCAGTGCTAGAGATCAAGGGACCACTGAAGCTTTCTTT. This encodes CSARDQGTTEAFF.

This clonotype has a count of ten or more. The V gene is TRBV7-3, the J gene TRBJ1-1; TRBD1 is a possible D gene (5 bases). The CDR3 consists of 14 residues. Looked up from germline, CDR1 is SGHTA and CDR2 is FQGTGA. V lost 5 bases to trimming and J lost 3 bases, with 13 bases between them. The CDR3 reads CASSQGPLDTEAFF. In DNA form, the CDR3 reads TGTGCCAGCAGCCAGGGACCGCTCGACACTGAAGCTTTCTTT.

To note about this clonotype: This may stem from a read error, because a much larger clone lies one nucleotide away. The V and J genes are TRBV4-1 and TRBJ2-3; tentative D call: TRBD1 (5 bases). Germline CDR1 is MGHRA and CDR2 is YSYEKL. This CDR3 contains 16 residues. CDR3 bases: TGCGACAGCACCTCGACCAGGGAAGGGAGCACAGATACGCAGTATTTT. It yields the protein CDSTSTREGSTDTQYF.

V gene TRBV9 combines with J gene TRBJ2-5; D not resolved. The CDR3 contains 13 residues. From germline, CDR1 is SGDLS and CDR2 YYNGEE. V was pared by 1 base and J by 4 bases, with 8 bases between. CDR3 sequence: CASSVRVGETQYF. In DNA, the CDR3 is TGTGCCAGCAGCGTAAGGGTAGGAGAGACCCAGTACTTC.

The chain carries TRBV20-1 and TRBJ1-1, with D possibly matching TRBD1 (6 bases). The CDR3 spans 16 residues. In germline, CDR1 is DFQATT, CDR2 SNEGSKA (reference sequence). Trimming took off 3 bases at V and 0 bases at J, with 17 bases between the two ends. CDR3 loop: CSASEGRGAMNTEAFF. The DNA for the CDR3 is TGCAGTGCTAGTGAGGGGCGGGGGGCTATGAACACTGAAGCTTTCTTT.

In its sample, this clonotype was seen many times. The genes are TRBV7-2 and TRBJ2-7; D gene unclear. The ends were cut back, 3 bases at V and 7 bases at J, with 16 bases in the middle. Germline loops: CDR1 SGHTA, CDR2 FQGNSA. This CDR3 is built from 14 residues. The CDR3 loop reads CASSFRGYTEEQYF. DNA of the CDR3: TGTGCCAGCAGCTTCCGCGGCTATACAGAGGAGCAGTACTTC.

The chain recombines TRBV20-1 with TRBJ2-5; TRBD2 matches at 16 bases. J lost 5 bases, V lost 5 bases, and 5 bases had no gene match. Germline V gene lookup returns CDR1 DFQATT and CDR2 SNEGSKA (reference sequence). The CDR3 is 15 residues long. The CDR3, as DNA: TGCAGTGCTGGGACTAGCGGGAGGGCGAGGGAGACCCAGTACTTC. Translated, it gives CSAGTSGRARETQYF.

This clonotype has a count of ten or more. The chain couples TRBV19 to TRBJ2-7; tentatively, D is TRBD2 (6 bases). CDR1 LNHDA and CDR2 SQIVND come from the germline V gene (reference sequence). V was trimmed by 5 bases and J by 5 bases, leaving 19 bases between them. The CDR3 has 15 residues. CDR3 sequence: CASSAPGLWIHEQYF. CDR3 nucleotide sequence: TGTGCCAGTAGTGCCCCGGGACTTTGGATCCACGAGCAGTACTTC.

This clonotype was found many times. V gene TRBV7-3 combines with J gene TRBJ2-1; 9 bases are a match to TRBD1. This CDR3 contains 15 residues. Germline-derived CDR1 and CDR2 are SGHTA and FQGTGA. Germline trimming cut 5 bases from V and 4 bases from J; bases unmatched to any gene: 6. The CDR3 nucleotides read TGTGCCAGCAGCCGAGACAGGGGGTTATACAATGAGCAGTTCTTC. It yields the protein CASSRDRGLYNEQFF.

This clonotype was observed many times. J is TRBJ2-7 and V is TRBV11-1; D gene uncertain. Looked up from germline, CDR1 is SGHAT and CDR2 is FQDESV (reference sequence). V was cut by 2 bases and J by 3 bases, with 14 bases left in between. The CDR3 has 15 residues. The chain's CDR3 is CASSLTDGGSYEQYF. The DNA of the CDR3 is TGTGCCAGCAGCTTAACGGACGGCGGCAGCTACGAGCAGTACTTC. Filled out from reference TRBV11-1 and TRBJ2-7, the complete variable domain reads EAEVAQSPRYKITEKSQAVAFWCDPISGHATLYWYRQILGQGPELLVQFQDESVVDDSQLPKDRFSAERLKGVDSTLKIQPAELGDSAMYLCASSLTDGGSYEQYFGPGTRLTVT.

The CDR3 DNA sequence: TGTGCCAGCAGCCAGGAGGGTGGCCAGGGGACCAATGAGCAGTTCTTC. Translation gives CASSQEGGQGTNEQFF. The chain carries TRBV4-2 and TRBJ2-1, with D perhaps assigned TRBD1 or TRBD2 (6 bases each). The V end lost 3 bases, the J end lost 6 bases, and 18 bases lay between the germline ends. Germline V lookup: CDR1 LGHNA, CDR2 YNFKEQ. This CDR3 has 16 amino acids.

The rearrangement joins TRBV2 to TRBJ1-4, with D perhaps TRBD1 (6 bases). Germline V lookup: CDR1 SNHLY, CDR2 FYNNEI. There are 15 residues in the CDR3. Trimming stripped 7 bases from V and 7 bases from J, with 19 bases between. In nucleotides, the CDR3 is TGTGCCAGCACCGCTGCGGGGGCCTGGGGTGAAAAACTGTTTTTT. Translation gives CASTAAGAWGEKLFF.

This clonotype showed up just a few times. J is TRBJ2-1 and V is TRBV3-1, with no clear D. Germline CDR1 LGHDT, CDR2 YNNKEL (reference sequence). The CDR3 loop spans 13 amino acids. The V gene lost 8 bases and the J gene lost 4 bases, with 12 bases spanning the gap. The CDR3 sequence: CASRSRSYNEQFF. Written as DNA, the CDR3 is TGTGCCAGCCGGAGTAGAAGTTACAATGAGCAGTTCTTC.

This clonotype came up many times. This chain connects TRBV28 to TRBJ2-2, with 15 bases matching TRBD2. The CDR3 has 17 residues. The germline CDR1 and CDR2 sequences are MDHEN and SYDVKM. The V gene end was trimmed by 10 bases and the J gene end by 1 base; junction bases not matched to a gene: 7. The CDR3 bases are TGTGCCACTTTTCGGACTAGCGGGAGGGTGAACACCGGGGAGCTGTTTTTT. The encoded protein is CATFRTSGRVNTGELFF.

The rearrangement joins TRBV5-1 to TRBJ2-2, with 7 nucleotides matching TRBD1. The CDR3 contains 15 residues. Germline values: CDR1 SGHRS, CDR2 YFSETQ. Trimming removed 4 bases from V and 4 bases from J; junction bases left unmatched: 7. CDR3 bases: TGCGCCAGCAGCCCAGACAGGGAGAGCACCGGGGAGCTGTTTTTT. It translates to CASSPDRESTGELFF.

This clonotype turned up a few times. The chain joins TRBV19 to TRBJ1-2; no firm D call. Germline V gene lookup returns CDR1 LNHDA and CDR2 SQIVND (reference sequence). V lost 6 bases to trimming and J lost 4 bases, with 6 bases between them. This CDR3 comprises 11 residues. CDR3 nucleotides: TGTGCCAGTAGCACACTCTATGGCTACACCTTC. It is translated as CASSTLYGYTF.

This clonotype has a count of ten or more. The CDR3 nucleotides are TGCAGTGCTCGAAGCTATCCGGGACAGGGGTCGCCTCAGCCCCAGCATTTT. This translates into CSARSYPGQGSPQPQHF. V and J are TRBV20-1 and TRBJ1-5; 10 positions match TRBD1. The germline CDR1 and CDR2 sequences are DFQATT and SNEGSKA (reference sequence). The J segment lost 6 bases and the V segment lost 5 bases, leaving 16 bases of the junction unmatched. The CDR3 runs to 17 residues.